This passage covers 8 T cell receptor beta chains from one sample sequenced in a study of T-cell memory formation after mild COVID-19. TCRdb processed the 5' RACE reads anew with MiXCR; each CDR3 protein has one entry. The sample yields about 500,000 distinct CDR3 sequences, around 20% seen once. Sequencing input: PBMCs or a T cell subset sorted from them (not recorded which). Source of these receptors: an adult woman who had mild COVID-19 (a few samples of this study predate the infection). Cell type and time point are not known.

This chain links TRBV3-1 with TRBJ2-1; 10 bases line up with TRBD2. The J segment lost 3 bases and the V segment lost 1 base, leaving 6 bases of the junction unmatched. Germline V CDR1 and CDR2: LGHDT, YNNKEL (reference sequence). The CDR3 is 17 residues long. The CDR3 region is CASSQVASGSNYNEQFF. For the CDR3, the DNA is TGTGCCAGCAGCCAAGTGGCTAGCGGGAGTAACTACAATGAGCAGTTCTTC.

CDR3 in amino acids: CSARDLRAASYNEQFF. The CDR3, as DNA: TGCAGTGCTAGAGATCTGCGGGCGGCTTCCTACAATGAGCAGTTCTTC. V and J are TRBV20-1 and TRBJ2-1, with D possibly TRBD2 on 5 matching bases. The V and J ends lost 0 bases and 1 base respectively, with 13 bases between them. The CDR3 has 16 amino acids. CDR1 and CDR2 (germline): DFQATT, SNEGSKA (reference sequence).

This clonotype has more than one count but fewer than ten. The chain combines TRBV4-1 with TRBJ1-2; 7 bases are a match to TRBD1. Germline-derived CDR1 and CDR2 are MGHRA and YSYEKL. The V segment lost 3 bases and the J segment 2 bases; nucleotides outside the gene matches: 6. This CDR3 has 15 residues. CDR3: CASSQVWDSNYGYTF. The DNA of the CDR3 is TGCGCCAGCAGCCAGGTGTGGGACAGCAACTATGGCTACACCTTC.

The chain carries TRBV18 and TRBJ2-7; tentative D call: TRBD1 (6 bases). Trimming pared 5 bases from V and 4 bases from J, leaving 9 bases between. Germline lookup yields CDR1 KGHSH and CDR2 LQKENI. The CDR3 contains 12 residues. The CDR3 DNA follows: TGTGCCAGCTCAATAGGGGGTTACGAGCAGTACTTC. Amino acids: CASSIGGYEQYF.

This clonotype was seen a few times. The genes are TRBV7-9 and TRBJ2-3; 11 bases match TRBD2. The CDR3 is 16 amino acids. Germline trimming cut 6 bases from V and 0 bases from J; bases unmatched to any gene: 5. Germline V gives CDR1 SEHNR, CDR2 FQNEAQ (reference sequence). CDR3 nucleotide sequence: TGTGCCAGCAGTCCGGGACTAGCGGTTAGCACAGATACGCAGTATTTT. It translates to CASSPGLAVSTDTQYF.

This clonotype was detected only a few times. This chain links TRBV6-5 with TRBJ2-7; D unresolved. CDR1 is MNHEY, CDR2 SVGAGI, per germline. The CDR3 extends over 14 amino acids. Trimming shortened V by 6 bases and J by 5 bases, and 17 bases separated the two germline ends. CDR3 DNA: TGTGCCAGCAGACCGACTTTGACTCGGCACGAGCAGTACTTC. Its translation: CASRPTLTRHEQYF.

Written as DNA, the CDR3 is TGTGCCAGCAGCCAAGTGGCTAGCGGGAGACGGTACAATGAGCAGTTCTTC. Protein product: CASSQVASGRRYNEQFF. This sequence joins TRBV4-2 and TRBJ2-1; 10 bases map to TRBD2. Germline CDR1 LGHNA, CDR2 YNFKEQ. This CDR3 contains 17 residues. V lost 1 base and J lost 4; bases outside the gene matches: 7.

This rearrangement joins TRBV7-2 to TRBJ2-1; a weak D match, TRBD1 (5 bases). Looked up from germline, CDR1 is SGHTA and CDR2 is FQGNSA. Trimming removed 2 bases at V and 7 bases at J, with 12 bases between. The CDR3 has 14 residues. In nucleotides, the CDR3 is TGTGCCAGCAGCTTATATCAGGGAATGAATGAGCAGTTCTTC. Encoded protein: CASSLYQGMNEQFF.